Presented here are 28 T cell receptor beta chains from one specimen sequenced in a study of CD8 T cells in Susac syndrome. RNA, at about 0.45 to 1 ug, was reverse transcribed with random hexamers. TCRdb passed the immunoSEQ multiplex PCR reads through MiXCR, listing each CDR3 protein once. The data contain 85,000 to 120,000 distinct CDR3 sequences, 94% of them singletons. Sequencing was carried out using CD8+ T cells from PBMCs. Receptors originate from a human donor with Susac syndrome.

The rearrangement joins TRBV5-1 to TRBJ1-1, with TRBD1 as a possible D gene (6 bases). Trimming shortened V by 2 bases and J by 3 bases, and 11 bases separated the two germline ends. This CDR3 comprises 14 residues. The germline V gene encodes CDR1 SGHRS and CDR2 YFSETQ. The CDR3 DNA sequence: TGCGCCAGCAGCTTAACAGGGCTCGACACTGAAGCTTTCTTT. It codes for CASSLTGLDTEAFF. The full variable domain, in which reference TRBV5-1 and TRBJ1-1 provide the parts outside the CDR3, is KAGVTQTPRYLIKTRGQQVTLSCSPISGHRSVSWYQQTPGQGLQFLFEYFSETQRNKGNFPGRFSGRQFSNSRSEMNVSTLELGDSALYLCASSLTGLDTEAFFGQGTRLTVV.

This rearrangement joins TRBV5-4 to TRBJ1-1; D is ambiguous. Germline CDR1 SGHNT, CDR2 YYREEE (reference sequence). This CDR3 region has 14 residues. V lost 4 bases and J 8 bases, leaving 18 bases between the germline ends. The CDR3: CASSGGGAAWEAFF. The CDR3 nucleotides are TGTGCCAGCAGCGGAGGCGGAGCCGCATGGGAAGCTTTCTTT.

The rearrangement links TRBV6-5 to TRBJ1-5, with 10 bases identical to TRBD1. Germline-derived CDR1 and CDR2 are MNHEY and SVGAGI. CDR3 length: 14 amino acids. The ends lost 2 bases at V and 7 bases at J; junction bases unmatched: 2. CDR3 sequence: CASSYGTGVQPQHF. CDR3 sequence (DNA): TGTGCCAGCAGTTACGGGACAGGGGTCCAGCCCCAGCATTTT.

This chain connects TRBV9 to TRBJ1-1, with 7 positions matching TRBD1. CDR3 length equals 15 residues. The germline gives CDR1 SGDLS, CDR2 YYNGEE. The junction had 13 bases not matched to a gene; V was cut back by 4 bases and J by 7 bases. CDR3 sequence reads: CASSPYRGSGGEAFF. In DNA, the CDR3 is TGTGCCAGCAGCCCTTACAGGGGAAGTGGTGGTGAAGCTTTCTTT.

CDR3 DNA sequence: TGTGCCAGCAGCTCGGTGCAGGACAGCTCCTACAATGAGCAGTTCTTC. Its translation is CASSSVQDSSYNEQFF. The chain has TRBV7-9 and TRBJ2-1; D perhaps matches TRBD1 (6 bases). CDR3 size: 16 residues. Germline CDR1 reads SEHNR; CDR2 reads FQNEAQ (reference sequence). The V end was cut by 4 bases, the J end by 0 bases, with 13 bases between.

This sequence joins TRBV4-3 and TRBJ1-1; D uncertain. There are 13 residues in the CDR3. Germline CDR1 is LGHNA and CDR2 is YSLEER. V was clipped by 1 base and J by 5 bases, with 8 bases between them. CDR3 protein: CASSQGGATEAFF. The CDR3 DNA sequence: TGCGCCAGCAGCCAAGGCGGAGCAACTGAAGCTTTCTTT.

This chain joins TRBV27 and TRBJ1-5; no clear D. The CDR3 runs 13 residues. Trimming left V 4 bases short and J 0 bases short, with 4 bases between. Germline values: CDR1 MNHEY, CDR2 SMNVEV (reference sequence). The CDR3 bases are TGTGCCAGCAGTTCCTATAGCAATCAGCCCCAGCATTTT. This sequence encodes CASSSYSNQPQHF.

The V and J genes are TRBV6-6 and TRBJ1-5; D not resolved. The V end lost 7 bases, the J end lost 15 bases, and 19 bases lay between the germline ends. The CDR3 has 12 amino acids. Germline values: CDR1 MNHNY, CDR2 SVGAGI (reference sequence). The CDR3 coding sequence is TGTGCCAGCACTGATACAGTTATGAAGAGGCATTTT. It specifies CASTDTVMKRHF.

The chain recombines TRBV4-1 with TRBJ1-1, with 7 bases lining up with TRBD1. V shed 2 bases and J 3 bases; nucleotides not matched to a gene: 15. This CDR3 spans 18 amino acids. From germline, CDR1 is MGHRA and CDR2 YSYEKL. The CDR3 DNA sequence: TGCGCCAGCAGCCAATCGGGACAGACGTCAGGGGGGTACACTGAAGCTTTCTTT. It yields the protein CASSQSGQTSGGYTEAFF.

CDR3 protein: CASSPAKGLAGGREQFF. Written as DNA, the CDR3 is TGTGCCAGCAGCCCGGCAAAGGGGCTAGCGGGGGGACGTGAGCAGTTCTTC. The chain recombines TRBV11-2 with TRBJ2-1, with 11 bases matching TRBD2. The V segment lost 5 bases and the J segment 9 bases; nucleotides outside the gene matches: 15. CDR1 and CDR2 (germline): SGHAT, FQNNGV. The CDR3 has 17 residues.

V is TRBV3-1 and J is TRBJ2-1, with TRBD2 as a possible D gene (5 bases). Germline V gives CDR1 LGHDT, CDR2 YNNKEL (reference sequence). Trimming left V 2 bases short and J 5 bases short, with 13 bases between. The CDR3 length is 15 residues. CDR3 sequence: CASSQSWAGDNEQFF. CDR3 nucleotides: TGTGCCAGCAGCCAAAGCTGGGCCGGGGACAATGAGCAGTTCTTC.

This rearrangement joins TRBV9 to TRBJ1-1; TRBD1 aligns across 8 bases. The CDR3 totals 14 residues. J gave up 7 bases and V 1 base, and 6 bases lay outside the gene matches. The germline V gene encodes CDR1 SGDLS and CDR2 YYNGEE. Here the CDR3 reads CASSVMTGTGEAFF. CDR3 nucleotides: TGTGCCAGCAGCGTAATGACCGGGACAGGTGAAGCTTTCTTT.

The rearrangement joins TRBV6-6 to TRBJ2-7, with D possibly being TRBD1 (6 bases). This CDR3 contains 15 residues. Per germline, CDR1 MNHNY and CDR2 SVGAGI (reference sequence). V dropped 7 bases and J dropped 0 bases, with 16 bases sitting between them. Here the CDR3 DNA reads TGTGCCAGCACCCCCCGCCGGGACAACTCCTACGAGCAGTACTTC. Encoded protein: CASTPRRDNSYEQYF.

The CDR3: CASSLASGSQETQYF. The CDR3, as DNA: TGCGCCAGCAGCTTGGCCAGTGGCAGCCAAGAGACCCAGTACTTC. V usage is TRBV5-1 and J usage is TRBJ2-5; no clear D gene. The ends were cut back, 0 bases at V and 1 base at J, with 10 bases in the middle. The CDR3 consists of 15 residues. Germline V gene lookup returns CDR1 SGHRS and CDR2 YFSETQ.

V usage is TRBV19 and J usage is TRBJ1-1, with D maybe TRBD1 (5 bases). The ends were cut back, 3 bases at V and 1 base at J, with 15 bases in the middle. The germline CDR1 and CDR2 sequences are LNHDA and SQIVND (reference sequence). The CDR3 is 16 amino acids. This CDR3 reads CASSMVEGWENTEAFF. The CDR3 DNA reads TGTGCCAGTAGTATGGTGGAGGGGTGGGAGAACACTGAAGCTTTCTTT. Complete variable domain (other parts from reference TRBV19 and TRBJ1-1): DGGITQSPKYLFRKEGQNVTLSCEQNLNHDAMYWYRQDPGQGLRLIYYSQIVNDFQKGDIAEGYSVSREKKESFPLTVTSAQKNPTAFYLCASSMVEGWENTEAFFGQGTRLTVV.

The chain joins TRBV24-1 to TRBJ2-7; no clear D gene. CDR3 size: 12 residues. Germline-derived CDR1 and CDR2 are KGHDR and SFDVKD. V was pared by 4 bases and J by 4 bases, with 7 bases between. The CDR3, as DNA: TGTGCCACCAGTGACGCCGGATACGAGCAGTACTTC. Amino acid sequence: CATSDAGYEQYF.

CDR3 protein: CASTGLVGFENIQYF. CDR3 sequence (DNA): TGTGCCAGCACGGGGCTGGTGGGCTTCGAAAACATTCAGTACTTC. The J gene is TRBJ2-4, the V gene TRBV7-9, with D perhaps being TRBD1 or TRBD2 (5 bases each). Germline CDR1 and CDR2: SEHNR and FQNEAQ (reference sequence). There are 15 residues in the CDR3. With 7 bases removed from V and 5 bases from J, the gap between germline ends came to 18 bases.

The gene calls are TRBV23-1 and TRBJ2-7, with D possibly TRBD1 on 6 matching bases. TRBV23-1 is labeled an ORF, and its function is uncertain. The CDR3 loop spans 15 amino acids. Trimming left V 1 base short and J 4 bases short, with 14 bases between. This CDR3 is CASSQFARGPYEQYF. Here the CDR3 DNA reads TGCGCCAGCAGTCAATTTGCCAGGGGCCCTTACGAGCAGTACTTC.

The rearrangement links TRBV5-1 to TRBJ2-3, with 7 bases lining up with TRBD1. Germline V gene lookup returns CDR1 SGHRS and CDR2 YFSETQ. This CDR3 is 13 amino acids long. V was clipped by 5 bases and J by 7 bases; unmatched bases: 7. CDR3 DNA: TGCGCCAGCAGTACAGGGGTGGATAATACGCAGTATTTT. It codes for CASSTGVDNTQYF.

The CDR3 DNA is TGTGCCAGCAGCCTCCCGGGACCCGGCTACGAGCAGTACTTC. Encoded protein: CASSLPGPGYEQYF. This chain links TRBV7-9 with TRBJ2-7, with D perhaps matching TRBD1 or TRBD2 (5 bases each). Germline lookup yields CDR1 SEHNR and CDR2 FQNEAQ (reference sequence). This CDR3 is built from 14 residues. The germline V and J ends were trimmed by 5 bases and 3 bases, with 14 bases remaining between them.

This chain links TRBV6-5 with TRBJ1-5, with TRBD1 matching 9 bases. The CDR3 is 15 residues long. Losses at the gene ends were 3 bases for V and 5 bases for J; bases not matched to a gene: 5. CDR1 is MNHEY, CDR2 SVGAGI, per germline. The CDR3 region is CASSYGTGFDQPQHF. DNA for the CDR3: TGTGCCAGCAGTTATGGGACAGGGTTTGATCAGCCCCAGCATTTT.

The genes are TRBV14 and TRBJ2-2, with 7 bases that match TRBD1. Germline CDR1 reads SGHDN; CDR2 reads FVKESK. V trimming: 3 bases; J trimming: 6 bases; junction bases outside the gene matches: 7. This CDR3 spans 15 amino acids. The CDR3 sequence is CASSQVTGTAGELFF. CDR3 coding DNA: TGTGCCAGCAGCCAGGTGACAGGGACGGCCGGGGAGCTGTTTTTT.

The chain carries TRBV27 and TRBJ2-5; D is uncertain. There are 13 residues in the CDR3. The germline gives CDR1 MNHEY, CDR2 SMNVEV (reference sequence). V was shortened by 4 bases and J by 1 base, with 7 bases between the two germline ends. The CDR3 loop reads CASSSWGQETQYF. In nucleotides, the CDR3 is TGTGCCAGCAGTTCGTGGGGCCAAGAGACCCAGTACTTC.

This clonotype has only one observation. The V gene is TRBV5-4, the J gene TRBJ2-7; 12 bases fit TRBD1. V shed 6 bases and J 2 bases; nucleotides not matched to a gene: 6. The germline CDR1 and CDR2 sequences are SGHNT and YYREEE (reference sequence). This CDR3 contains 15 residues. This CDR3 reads CASTSGTGGTYEQYF. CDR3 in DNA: TGTGCCAGCACCTCCGGGACAGGGGGCACCTACGAGCAGTACTTC.

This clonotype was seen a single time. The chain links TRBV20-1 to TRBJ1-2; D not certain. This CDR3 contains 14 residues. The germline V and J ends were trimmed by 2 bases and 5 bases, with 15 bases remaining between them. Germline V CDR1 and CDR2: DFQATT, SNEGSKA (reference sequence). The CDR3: CSARLGLGSYGYTF. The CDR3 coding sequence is TGCAGTGCTAGATTGGGTTTGGGATCGTATGGCTACACCTTC.

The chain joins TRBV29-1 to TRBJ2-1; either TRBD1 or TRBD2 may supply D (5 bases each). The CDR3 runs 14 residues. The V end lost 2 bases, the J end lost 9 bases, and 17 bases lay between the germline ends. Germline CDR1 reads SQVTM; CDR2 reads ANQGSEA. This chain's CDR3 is CSVEPARDQSEQFF. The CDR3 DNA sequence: TGCAGCGTTGAACCGGCCAGGGACCAAAGTGAGCAGTTCTTC.

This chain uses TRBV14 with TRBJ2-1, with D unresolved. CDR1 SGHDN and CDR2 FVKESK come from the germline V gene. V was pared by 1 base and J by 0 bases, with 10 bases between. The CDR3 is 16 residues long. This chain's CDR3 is CASSQGKARSYNEQFF. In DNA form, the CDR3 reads TGTGCCAGCAGCCAAGGGAAGGCCCGCTCCTACAATGAGCAGTTCTTC.

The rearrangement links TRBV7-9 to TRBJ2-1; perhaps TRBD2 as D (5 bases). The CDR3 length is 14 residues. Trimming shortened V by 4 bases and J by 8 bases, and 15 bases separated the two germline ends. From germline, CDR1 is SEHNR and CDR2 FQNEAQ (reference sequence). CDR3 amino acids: CASSSWGREHEQFF. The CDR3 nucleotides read TGTGCCAGCAGCTCCTGGGGAAGGGAGCATGAGCAGTTCTTC.